The sequence of this TCR beta chain was determined in a study of shared clonotypes between healthy human individuals. Across the whole study: The donor pool was made up of a couple of women and three men aged 18 to 49. Researchers assigned three CD4 naive, three CD4 memory, two CD8 naive and one CD8 memory plate to each donor.

Clones were sequenced by immunoSEQ multiplex PCR, and TCRdb holds only the in-frame ones, with some missing. In the table there are around 1,100,000 clones, 70% to 85% of which are singletons. Turning to this clone: Its antigen is not known. An end of the junction does not agree with germline; a read error may underlie this.

The germline CDR1 and CDR2 sequences are SGHAT and FQNNGV. This CDR3 is 13 amino acids long. Findings and caveats of the study: Depth was large, yet rarefaction showed that sorted-subset sequencing was incomplete.

V gene TRBV11-2 combines with J gene TRBJ1-1; weak D call: TRBD1 (5 bases). The material sequenced was memory CD4+ T cells from PBMCs. As for subset: CD45RA-negative fraction. The TCR was taken from a man younger than 35 in good health. Some clones in this sample may be carry-over from other donors' samples. The CDR3 DNA sequence: TGTACCAGCAGCACCAGGACCACGGGGGTGGCTTTCTTT. This translates into CTSSTRTTGVAFF. The full variable domain, rest sourced from reference TRBV11-2 and TRBJ1-1, is EAGVAQSPRYKIIEKRQSVAFWCNPISGHATLYWYQQILGQGPKLLIQFQNNGVVDDSQLPKDRFSAERLKGVDSTLKIQPAKLEDSAVYLCTSSTRTTGVAFFGQGTRLTVV.